The 2 T cell receptor beta chains given below trace back to one sample, sequenced in a study of blood T cell repertoires in COVID-19. Produced via immunoSEQ multiplex PCR; TCRdb's table is partial and in-frame only. The repertoire consists of fewer than 120,000 clones, with around four fifths occurring once and the leading ten covering about 17%. The specimen was peripheral blood. The receptors come from a woman aged 60 to 75 with acute or convalescent COVID-19.

This chain connects TRBV5-1 to TRBJ2-5; D not resolved. V lost 7 bases and J 1 base, leaving 5 bases between the germline ends. Germline CDR1 SGHRS, CDR2 YFSETQ. The CDR3 has 11 amino acids. For the CDR3, the DNA is TGCGCCAGCCGGAGCCAAGAGACCCAGTACTTC. Protein: CASRSQETQYF.

This clone was observed a handful of times. The chain carries TRBV27 and TRBJ1-4, with TRBD1 as a possible D gene (6 bases). This CDR3 has 15 residues. Germline assignment: CDR1 MNHEY and CDR2 SMNVEV (reference sequence). V lost 6 bases and J lost 2, with 13 bases in between. CDR3 coding DNA: TGTGCCAGCAGAGGGGGTGCAATGACTAATGAAAAACTGTTTTTT. It codes for CASRGGAMTNEKLFF.